This TCR beta chain was found in a study of CD8 T cells in ankylosing spondylitis. This CDR3 is 16 amino acids long. CDR1 SGHRS and CDR2 YFSETQ come from the germline V gene. Germline trimming cut 2 bases from V and 5 bases from J; bases unmatched to any gene: 7. Note on this clonotype: This may come from a read error, since a much larger clone is one base off.

TCRdb called the 5' RACE reads again in MiXCR, with one record for every CDR3 protein. The table shows 150,000 to 200,000 distinct CDR3 sequences, with around 13% occurring only once. This chain uses TRBV5-1 with TRBJ2-7, with 13 positions matching TRBD2. Sequencing was carried out using blood, either unsorted or a sorted T cell fraction (not recorded which). The sequence was collected from a female donor with ankylosing spondylitis or in good health (not recorded which). The CDR3 DNA follows: TGCGCCAGCAGCTTCATTCGTACTAGCGGGAGGGACGAGCAGTACTTC. It is translated as CASSFIRTSGRDEQYF.